This TCR beta chain came from a study of vaccination effects on CD4 cells after COVID-19. Background on the study: A median of 72 days separated the second dose and sampling.

As to this clone: Its specificity is unknown.

In the ViraFEST assay, antigen-specific CD4+ clonotypes were identified by expansion after peptide-pool stimulation. Around day 10 of culture, CD4+ T cells were separated out. BNT162b2 vaccine or mRNA-1273 vaccine was given to participants in two doses. The CDR3 is 15 residues long. Germline V gene sequence: CDR1 LGHDT, CDR2 YNNKEL (reference sequence). V trimming: 4 bases; J trimming: 1 base; junction bases outside the gene matches: 4. Whole-study findings and limits: Late post-vaccination samples showed marked contraction of infection- and vaccine-induced clones.

Some clones are missing from TCRdb's copy, which holds only in-frame ones; the method was immunoSEQ multiplex PCR. The repertoire consists of 25,000 to 40,000 clones, with roughly 67% occurring once and the leading ten covering around 9%. J is TRBJ2-3 and V is TRBV3-1 (or the pseudogene TRBV3-2), with 8 bases identical to TRBD1. This material consisted of CD4+ T cells from PBMCs cultured with SARS-CoV-2 spike peptides, taken after COVID-19 vaccination. The clonotype comes from a human donor who received a COVID-19 vaccine. For the CDR3, the DNA is TGTGCCAGCAGCCCAGTGACAGGGGGCACAGATACGCAGTATTTT. Amino acids: CASSPVTGGTDTQYF.